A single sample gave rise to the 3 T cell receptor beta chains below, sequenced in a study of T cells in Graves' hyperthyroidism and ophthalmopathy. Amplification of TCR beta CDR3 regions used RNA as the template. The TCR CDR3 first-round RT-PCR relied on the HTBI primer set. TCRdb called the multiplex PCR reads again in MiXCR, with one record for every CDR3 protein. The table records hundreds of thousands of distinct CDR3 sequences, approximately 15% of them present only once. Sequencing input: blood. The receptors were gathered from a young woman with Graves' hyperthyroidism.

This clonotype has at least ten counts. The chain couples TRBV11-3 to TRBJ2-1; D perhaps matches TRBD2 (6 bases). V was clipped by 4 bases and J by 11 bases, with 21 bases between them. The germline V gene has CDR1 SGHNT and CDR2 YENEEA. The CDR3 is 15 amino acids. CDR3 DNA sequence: TGTGCCAGCAGCTACCCCACCGGACCCCGGGGGAAGCAGTTCTTC. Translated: CASSYPTGPRGKQFF. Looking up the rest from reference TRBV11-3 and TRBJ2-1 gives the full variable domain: EAGVVQSPRYKIIEKKQPVAFWCNPISGHNTLYWYLQNLGQGPELLIRYENEEAVDDSQLPKDRFSAERLKGVDSTLKIQPAELGDSAVYLCASSYPTGPRGKQFFGPGTRLTVL.

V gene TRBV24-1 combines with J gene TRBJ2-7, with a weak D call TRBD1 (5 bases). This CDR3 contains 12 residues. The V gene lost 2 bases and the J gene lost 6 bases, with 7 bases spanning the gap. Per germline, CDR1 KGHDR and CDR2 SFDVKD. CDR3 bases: TGTGCCACCAGTGATTCTGGGGCCGAGCAGTACTTC. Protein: CATSDSGAEQYF.

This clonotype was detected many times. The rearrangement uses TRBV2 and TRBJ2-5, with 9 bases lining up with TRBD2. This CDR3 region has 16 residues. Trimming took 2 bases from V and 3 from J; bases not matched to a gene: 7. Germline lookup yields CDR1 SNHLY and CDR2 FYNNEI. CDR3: CASSERMAGGKETQYF. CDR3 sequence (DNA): TGTGCCAGCAGTGAACGGATGGCGGGAGGGAAAGAGACCCAGTACTTC.